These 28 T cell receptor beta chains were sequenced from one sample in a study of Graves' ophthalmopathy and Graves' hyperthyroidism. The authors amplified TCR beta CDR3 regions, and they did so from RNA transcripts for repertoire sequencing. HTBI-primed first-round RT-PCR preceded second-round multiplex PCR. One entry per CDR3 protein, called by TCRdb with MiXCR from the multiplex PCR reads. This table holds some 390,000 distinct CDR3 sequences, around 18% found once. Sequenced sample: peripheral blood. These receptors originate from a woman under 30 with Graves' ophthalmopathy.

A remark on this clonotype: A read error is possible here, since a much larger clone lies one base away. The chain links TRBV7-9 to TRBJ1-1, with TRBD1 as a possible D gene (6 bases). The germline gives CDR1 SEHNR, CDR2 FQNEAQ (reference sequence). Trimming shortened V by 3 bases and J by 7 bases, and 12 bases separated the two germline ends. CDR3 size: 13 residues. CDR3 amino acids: CASSFEAGDEAFF. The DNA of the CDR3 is TGTGCCAGCAGCTTTGAAGCAGGGGATGAAGCTTTCTTT.

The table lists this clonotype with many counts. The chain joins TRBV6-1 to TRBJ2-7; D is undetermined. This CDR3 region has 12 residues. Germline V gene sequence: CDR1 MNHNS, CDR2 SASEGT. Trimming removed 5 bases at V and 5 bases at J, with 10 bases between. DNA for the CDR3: TGTGCCAGCAGTCCACCCCAGGACGAGCAGTACTTC. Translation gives CASSPPQDEQYF.

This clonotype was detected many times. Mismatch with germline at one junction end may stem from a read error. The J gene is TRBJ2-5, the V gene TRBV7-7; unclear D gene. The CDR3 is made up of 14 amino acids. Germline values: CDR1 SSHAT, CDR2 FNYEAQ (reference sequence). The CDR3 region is CASSLLGVGETQYF. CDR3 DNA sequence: TGTGCTAGCAGCTTATTGGGCGTCGGGGAGACCCAGTACTTC.

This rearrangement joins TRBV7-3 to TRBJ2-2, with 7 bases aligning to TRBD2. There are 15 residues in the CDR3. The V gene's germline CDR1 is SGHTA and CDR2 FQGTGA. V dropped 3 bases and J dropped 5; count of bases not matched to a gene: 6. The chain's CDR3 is CASSLTSRLTGELFF. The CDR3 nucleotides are TGTGCCAGCAGCTTGACTAGCAGGCTTACCGGGGAGCTGTTTTTT.

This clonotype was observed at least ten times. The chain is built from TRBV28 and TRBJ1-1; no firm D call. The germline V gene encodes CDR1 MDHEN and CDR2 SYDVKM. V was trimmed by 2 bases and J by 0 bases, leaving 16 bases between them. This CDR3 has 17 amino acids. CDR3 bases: TGTGCCAGCAGTTTAGAGACTAGATTTGGGGTGAACACTGAAGCTTTCTTT. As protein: CASSLETRFGVNTEAFF.

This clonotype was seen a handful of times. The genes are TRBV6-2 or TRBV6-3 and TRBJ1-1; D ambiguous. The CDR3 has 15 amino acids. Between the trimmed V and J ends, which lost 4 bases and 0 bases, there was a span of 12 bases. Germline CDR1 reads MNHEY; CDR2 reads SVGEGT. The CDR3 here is CASSWPPFMNTEAFF. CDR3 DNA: TGTGCCAGCAGTTGGCCACCCTTTATGAACACTGAAGCTTTCTTT.

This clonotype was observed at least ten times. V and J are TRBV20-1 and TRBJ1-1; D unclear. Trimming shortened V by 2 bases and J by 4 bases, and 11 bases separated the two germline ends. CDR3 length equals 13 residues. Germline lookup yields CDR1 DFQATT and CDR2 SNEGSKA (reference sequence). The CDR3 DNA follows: TGCAGTGCTAGATTGCAGCGAGGCACTGAAGCTTTCTTT. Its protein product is CSARLQRGTEAFF.

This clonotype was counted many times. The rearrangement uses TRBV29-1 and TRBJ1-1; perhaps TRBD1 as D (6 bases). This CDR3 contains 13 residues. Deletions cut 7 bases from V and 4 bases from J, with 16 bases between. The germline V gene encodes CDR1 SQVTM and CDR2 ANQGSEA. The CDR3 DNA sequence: TGCAGCGGGCACAGGGAGCTGGTCACTGAAGCTTTCTTT. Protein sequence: CSGHRELVTEAFF.

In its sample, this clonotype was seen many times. CDR3 in amino acids: CASSPSQRALNTEAFF. CDR3 in DNA: TGCGCCAGCAGCCCTTCGCAAAGGGCCTTGAACACTGAAGCTTTCTTT. The chain links TRBV5-1 to TRBJ1-1; D gene ambiguous. There are 16 residues in the CDR3. The germline V gene encodes CDR1 SGHRS and CDR2 YFSETQ. V lost 4 bases and J lost 0, with 16 bases in between.

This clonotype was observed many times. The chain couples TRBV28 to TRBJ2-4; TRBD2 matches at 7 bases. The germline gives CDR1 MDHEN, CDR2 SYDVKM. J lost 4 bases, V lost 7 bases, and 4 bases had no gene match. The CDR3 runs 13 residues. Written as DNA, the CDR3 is TGTGCCAGCATGGGGGGGGATAAAAACATTCAGTACTTC. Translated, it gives CASMGGDKNIQYF.

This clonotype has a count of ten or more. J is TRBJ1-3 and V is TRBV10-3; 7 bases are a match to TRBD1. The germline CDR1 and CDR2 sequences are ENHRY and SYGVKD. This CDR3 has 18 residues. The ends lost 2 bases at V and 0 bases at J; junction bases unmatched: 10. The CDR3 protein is CAISEKRGQLSSGNTIYF. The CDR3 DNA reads TGTGCCATCAGTGAGAAGAGGGGACAGCTTAGCTCTGGAAACACCATATATTTT.

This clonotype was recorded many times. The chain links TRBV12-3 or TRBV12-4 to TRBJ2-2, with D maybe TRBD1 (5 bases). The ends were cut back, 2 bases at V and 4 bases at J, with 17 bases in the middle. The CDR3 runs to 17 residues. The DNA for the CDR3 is TGTGCCAGCAGTTTATTGCTCCAGGGTACCTCCACCGGGGAGCTGTTTTTT. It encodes CASSLLLQGTSTGELFF.

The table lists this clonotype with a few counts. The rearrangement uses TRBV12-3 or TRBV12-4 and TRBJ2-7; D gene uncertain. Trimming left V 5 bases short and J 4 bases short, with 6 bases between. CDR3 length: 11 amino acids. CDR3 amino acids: CASSVIYEQYF. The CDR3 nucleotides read TGTGCCAGCAGTGTAATATACGAGCAGTACTTC.

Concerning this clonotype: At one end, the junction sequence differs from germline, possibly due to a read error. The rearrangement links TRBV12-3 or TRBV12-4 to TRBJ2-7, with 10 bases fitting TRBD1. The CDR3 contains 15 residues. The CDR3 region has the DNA TGTGCCAGCAGTTTAAGGAGACAGGGGGCCTACGAGCAGCAGTTC. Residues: CASSLRRQGAYEQQF.

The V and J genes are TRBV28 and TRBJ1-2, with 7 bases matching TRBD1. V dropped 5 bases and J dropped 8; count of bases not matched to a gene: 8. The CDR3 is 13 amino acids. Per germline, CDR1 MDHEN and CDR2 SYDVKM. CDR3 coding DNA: TGTGCCAGCAGTCCTACCGACAGGGTCGGCTACACCTTC. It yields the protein CASSPTDRVGYTF.

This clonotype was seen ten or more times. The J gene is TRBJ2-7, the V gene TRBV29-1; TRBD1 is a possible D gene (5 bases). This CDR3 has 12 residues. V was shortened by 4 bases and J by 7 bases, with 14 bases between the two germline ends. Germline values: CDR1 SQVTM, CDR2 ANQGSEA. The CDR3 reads CSVGGQGREQYF. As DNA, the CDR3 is TGCAGCGTTGGGGGCCAAGGTAGGGAGCAGTACTTC.

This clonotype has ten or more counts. The chain's CDR3 is CASSLYRTGRNTEAFF. In DNA form, the CDR3 reads TGTGCCAGCAGTTTATATAGGACAGGTCGGAACACTGAAGCTTTCTTT. This chain uses TRBV28 with TRBJ1-1; the match to TRBD1 covers 7 bases. Germline CDR1 reads MDHEN; CDR2 reads SYDVKM. J gave up 1 base and V 1 base, and 6 bases lay outside the gene matches. This CDR3 comprises 16 residues.

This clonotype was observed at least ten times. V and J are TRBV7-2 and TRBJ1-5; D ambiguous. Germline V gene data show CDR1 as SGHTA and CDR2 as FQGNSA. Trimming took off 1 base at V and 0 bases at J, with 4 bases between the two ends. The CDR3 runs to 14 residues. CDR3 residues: CASSLEHSNQPQHF. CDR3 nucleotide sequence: TGTGCCAGCAGCTTAGAACATAGCAATCAGCCCCAGCATTTT.

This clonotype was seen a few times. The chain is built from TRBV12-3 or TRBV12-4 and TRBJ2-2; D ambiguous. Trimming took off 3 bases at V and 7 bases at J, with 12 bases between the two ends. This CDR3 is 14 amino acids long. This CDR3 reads CASSLRVDGGELFF. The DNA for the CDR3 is TGTGCCAGCAGTTTGCGTGTAGACGGCGGGGAGCTGTTTTTT.

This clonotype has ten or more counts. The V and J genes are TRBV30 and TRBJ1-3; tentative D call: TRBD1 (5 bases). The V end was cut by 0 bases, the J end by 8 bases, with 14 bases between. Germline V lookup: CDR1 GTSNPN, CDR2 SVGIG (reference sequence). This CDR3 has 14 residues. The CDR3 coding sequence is TGTGCCTGGAGTGTAGGACAACAATCGCACACCATATATTTT. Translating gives CAWSVGQQSHTIYF.

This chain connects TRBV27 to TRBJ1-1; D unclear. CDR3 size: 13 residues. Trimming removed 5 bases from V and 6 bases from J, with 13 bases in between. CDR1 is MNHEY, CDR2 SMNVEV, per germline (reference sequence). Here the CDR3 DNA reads TGTGCCAGCAGTATCTCGTTTGGGGCTGAAGCTTTCTTT. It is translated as CASSISFGAEAFF.

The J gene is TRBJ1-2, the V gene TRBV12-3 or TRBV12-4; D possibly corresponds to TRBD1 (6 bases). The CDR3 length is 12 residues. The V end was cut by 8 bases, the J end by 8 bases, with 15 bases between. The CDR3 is CASATGTYGYTF. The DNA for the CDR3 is TGTGCCAGCGCCACGGGGACATACGGCTACACCTTC.

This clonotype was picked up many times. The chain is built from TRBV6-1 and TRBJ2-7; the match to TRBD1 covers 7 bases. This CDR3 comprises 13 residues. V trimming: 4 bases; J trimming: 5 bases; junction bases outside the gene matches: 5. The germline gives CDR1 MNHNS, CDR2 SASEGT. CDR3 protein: CASSATGRHEQYF. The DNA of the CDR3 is TGTGCCAGCAGTGCGACAGGGAGACACGAGCAGTACTTC.

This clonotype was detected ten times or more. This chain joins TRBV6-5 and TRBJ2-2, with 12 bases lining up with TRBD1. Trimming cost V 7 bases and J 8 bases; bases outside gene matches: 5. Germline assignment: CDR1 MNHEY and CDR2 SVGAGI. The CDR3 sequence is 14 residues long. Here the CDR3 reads CASNRDRGRGELFF. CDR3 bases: TGTGCCAGCAATCGGGACAGGGGGCGGGGGGAGCTGTTTTTT.

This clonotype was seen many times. The CDR3 spells CAWSVQGIGEQYF. The CDR3 region has the DNA TGTGCCTGGAGTGTACAAGGGATCGGCGAGCAGTACTTC. The chain combines TRBV30 with TRBJ2-7; D is uncertain. CDR1 is GTSNPN, CDR2 SVGIG, per germline (reference sequence). The CDR3 is 13 amino acids. V shed 0 bases and J shed 6 bases, with 12 bases lying between them.

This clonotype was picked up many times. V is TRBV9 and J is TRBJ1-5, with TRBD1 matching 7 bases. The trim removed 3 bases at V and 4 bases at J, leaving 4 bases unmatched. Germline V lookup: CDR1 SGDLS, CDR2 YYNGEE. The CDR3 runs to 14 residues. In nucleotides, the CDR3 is TGTGCCAGCAGCGCCGACAGGGAAAATCAGCCCCAGCATTTT. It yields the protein CASSADRENQPQHF.

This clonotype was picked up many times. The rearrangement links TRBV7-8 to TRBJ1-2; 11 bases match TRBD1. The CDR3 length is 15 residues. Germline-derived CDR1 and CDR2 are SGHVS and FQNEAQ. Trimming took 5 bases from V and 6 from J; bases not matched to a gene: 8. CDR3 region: CASSLMDRGPNGYTF. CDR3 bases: TGTGCCAGCAGCCTGATGGACAGGGGGCCCAATGGCTACACCTTC.

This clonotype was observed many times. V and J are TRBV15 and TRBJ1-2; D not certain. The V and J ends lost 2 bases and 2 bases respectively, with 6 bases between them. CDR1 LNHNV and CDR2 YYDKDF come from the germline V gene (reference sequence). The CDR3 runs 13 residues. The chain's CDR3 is CATSRTRNYGYTF. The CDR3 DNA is TGTGCCACCAGCAGAACGAGAAACTATGGCTACACCTTC.